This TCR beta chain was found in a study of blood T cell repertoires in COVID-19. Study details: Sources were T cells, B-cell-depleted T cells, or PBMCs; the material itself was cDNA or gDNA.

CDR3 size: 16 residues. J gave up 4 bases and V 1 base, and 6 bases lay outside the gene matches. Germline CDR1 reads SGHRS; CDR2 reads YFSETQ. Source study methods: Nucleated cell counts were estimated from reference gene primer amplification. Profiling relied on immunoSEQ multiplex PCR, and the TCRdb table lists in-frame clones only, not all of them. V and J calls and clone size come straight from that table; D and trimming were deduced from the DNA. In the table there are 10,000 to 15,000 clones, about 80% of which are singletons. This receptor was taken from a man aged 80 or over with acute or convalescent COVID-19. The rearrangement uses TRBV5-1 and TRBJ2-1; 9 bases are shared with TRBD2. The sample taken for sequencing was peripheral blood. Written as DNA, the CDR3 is TGCGCCAGCAGCTTGAACGCGGGGGGGATATACAATGAGCAGTTCTTC. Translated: CASSLNAGGIYNEQFF.